The rows below give T cell receptor beta chains drawn from one sample of a study of persistence of HIV-infected CD4 T cells. Clones were read by immunoSEQ multiplex PCR, and TCRdb kept only the in-frame ones, dropping some. Of approximately 45,000 clones detected, about nine tenths appear once; the ten largest clones hold 0.4% to 0.6%. Their specific antigens are unknown. This sample comprised CD4+ T cells sorted from PBMCs after roughly 17-hour stimulation, obtained from a patient who received antiretroviral therapy. The receptor set was obtained from an adult woman with HIV who was CMV-seropositive. The CDR3 runs from the conserved cysteine through the conserved F or W. A D gene is named only where the DNA matches it firmly. Clone sizes are given selectively: once, few, many, or a class where the clone is expanded.

D gene: -
V gene: TRBV29-1
CDR3 length: 13
J gene: TRBJ1-1
clone size: -
CDR3 protein: CSGMGSGGTEAFF
CDR3 DNA: TGCAGCGGAATGGGGTCGGGGGGCACTGAAGCTTTCTTT

D gene: -
V gene: TRBV18
CDR3 length: 13
J gene: TRBJ2-3
clone size: -
CDR3 protein: CASSPSGIDTQYF
CDR3 DNA: TGTGCCAGCTCACCTTCAGGCATAGATACGCAGTATTTT

D gene: -
V gene: TRBV6-5
CDR3 length: 10
J gene: TRBJ1-2
clone size: -
CDR3 protein: CASRRTGYTF
CDR3 DNA: TGTGCCAGCAGGAGAACAGGCTACACCTTC

D gene: -
V gene: TRBV19
CDR3 length: 14
J gene: TRBJ2-2
clone size: -
CDR3 protein: CASSIWGDTGELFF
CDR3 DNA: TGTGCCAGTAGTATATGGGGGGACACCGGGGAGCTGTTTTTT

D gene: -
V gene: TRBV14
CDR3 length: 14
J gene: TRBJ1-2
clone size: -
CDR3 protein: CASSPGQRIDGYTF
CDR3 DNA: TGTGCCAGCAGCCCCGGACAGCGGATCGATGGCTACACCTTC

D gene: TRBD1
V gene: TRBV5-1
CDR3 length: 14
J gene: TRBJ1-4
clone size: -
CDR3 protein: CASSWTGENEKLFF
CDR3 DNA: TGCGCCAGCAGCTGGACAGGGGAAAATGAAAAACTGTTTTTT

D gene: TRBD1
V gene: TRBV27
CDR3 length: 14
J gene: TRBJ1-6
clone size: -
CDR3 protein: CASSPQGGNSPLHF
CDR3 DNA: TGTGCCAGCAGCCCTCAGGGGGGGAATTCACCCCTCCACTTT

D gene: -
V gene: TRBV3-1/TRBV3-2
CDR3 length: 15
J gene: TRBJ1-1
clone size: -
CDR3 protein: CASSPFGTSGSEAFF
CDR3 DNA: TGTGCCAGCAGCCCTTTTGGGACTTCAGGGTCTGAAGCTTTCTTT

D gene: -
V gene: TRBV6-5
CDR3 length: 14
J gene: TRBJ1-3
clone size: -
CDR3 protein: CASSLGGDGNTIYF
CDR3 DNA: TGTGCCAGCAGCCTGGGGGGGGACGGAAACACCATATATTTT

D gene: -
V gene: TRBV5-4
CDR3 length: 14
J gene: TRBJ2-2
clone size: -
CDR3 protein: CASSWGERAGELFF
CDR3 DNA: TGTGCCAGCAGCTGGGGGGAGAGGGCCGGGGAGCTGTTTTTT

D gene: -
V gene: TRBV5-1
CDR3 length: 12
J gene: TRBJ2-2
clone size: -
CDR3 protein: CASKGVTGELFF
CDR3 DNA: TGCGCCAGCAAGGGGGTAACCGGGGAGCTGTTTTTT

D gene: TRBD1
V gene: TRBV27
CDR3 length: 16
J gene: TRBJ2-6
clone size: -
CDR3 protein: CASSLSTGTGANVLTF
CDR3 DNA: TGTGCCAGCAGTTTATCGACAGGGACGGGGGCCAACGTCCTGACTTTC

D gene: TRBD1
V gene: TRBV19
CDR3 length: 15
J gene: TRBJ1-5
clone size: -
CDR3 protein: CASSRPDRGQQPQHF
CDR3 DNA: TGTGCCAGTAGCCGGCCCGACAGGGGGCAACAGCCCCAGCATTTT

D gene: -
V gene: TRBV6-5
CDR3 length: 11
J gene: TRBJ2-2
clone size: once
CDR3 protein: CASSSAGELFF
CDR3 DNA: TGTGCCAGCAGTTCCGCCGGGGAGCTGTTTTTT

D gene: -
V gene: TRBV9
CDR3 length: 14
J gene: TRBJ2-5
clone size: -
CDR3 protein: CASSGARSRGTQYF
CDR3 DNA: TGTGCCAGCAGCGGCGCTCGGAGCAGGGGGACCCAGTACTTC

D gene: TRBD1
V gene: TRBV6-1
CDR3 length: 15
J gene: TRBJ1-4
clone size: -
CDR3 protein: CASSEMGQVNEKLFF
CDR3 DNA: TGTGCCAGCAGTGAAATGGGACAGGTTAATGAAAAACTGTTTTTT